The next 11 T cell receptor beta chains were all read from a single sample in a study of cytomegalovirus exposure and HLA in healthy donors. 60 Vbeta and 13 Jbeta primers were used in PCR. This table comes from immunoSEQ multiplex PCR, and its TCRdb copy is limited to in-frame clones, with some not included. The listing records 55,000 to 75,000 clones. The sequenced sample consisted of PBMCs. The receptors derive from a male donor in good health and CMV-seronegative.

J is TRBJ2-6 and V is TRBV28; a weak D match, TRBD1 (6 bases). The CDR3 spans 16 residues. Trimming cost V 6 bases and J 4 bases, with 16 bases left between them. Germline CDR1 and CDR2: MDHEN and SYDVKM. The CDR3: CASRTGVGAGANVLTF. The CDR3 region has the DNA TGTGCCAGCAGGACCGGGGTGGGGGCCGGGGCCAACGTCCTGACTTTC.

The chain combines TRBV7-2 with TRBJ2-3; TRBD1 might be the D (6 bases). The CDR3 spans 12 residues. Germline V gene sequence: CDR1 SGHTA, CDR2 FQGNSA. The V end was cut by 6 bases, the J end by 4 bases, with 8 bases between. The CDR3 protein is CASRSGADTQYF. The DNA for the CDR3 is TGTGCCAGCAGATCAGGGGCAGATACGCAGTATTTT.

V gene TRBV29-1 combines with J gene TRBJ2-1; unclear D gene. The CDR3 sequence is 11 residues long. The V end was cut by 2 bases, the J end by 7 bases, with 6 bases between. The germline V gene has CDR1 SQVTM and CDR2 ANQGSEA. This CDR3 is CSVEILNEQFF. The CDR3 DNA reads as TGCAGCGTTGAAATCCTGAATGAGCAGTTCTTC.

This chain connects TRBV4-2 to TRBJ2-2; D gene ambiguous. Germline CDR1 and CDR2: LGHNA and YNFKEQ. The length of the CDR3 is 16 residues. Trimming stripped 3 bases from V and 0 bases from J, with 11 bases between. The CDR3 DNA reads TGTGCCAGCAGCCACAACCGGTTCGCGAACACCGGGGAGCTGTTTTTT. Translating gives CASSHNRFANTGELFF.

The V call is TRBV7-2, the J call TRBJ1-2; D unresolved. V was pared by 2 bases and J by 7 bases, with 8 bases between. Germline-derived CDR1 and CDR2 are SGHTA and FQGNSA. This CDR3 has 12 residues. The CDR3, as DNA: TGTGCCAGCAGCTTATACATTGGTGGCTACACCTTC. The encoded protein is CASSLYIGGYTF. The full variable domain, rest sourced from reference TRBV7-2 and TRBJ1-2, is GAGVSQSPSNKVTEKGKDVELRCDPISGHTALYWYRQSLGQGLEFLIYFQGNSAPDKSGLPSDRFSAERTGGSVSTLTIQRTQQEDSAVYLCASSLYIGGYTFGSGTRLTVV.

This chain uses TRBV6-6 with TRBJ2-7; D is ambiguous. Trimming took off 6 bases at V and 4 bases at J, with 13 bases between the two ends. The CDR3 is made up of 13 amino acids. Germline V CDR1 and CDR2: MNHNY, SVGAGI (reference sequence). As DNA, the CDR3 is TGTGCCAGCAGGCCCTCCGCACAATACGAGCAGTACTTC. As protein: CASRPSAQYEQYF.

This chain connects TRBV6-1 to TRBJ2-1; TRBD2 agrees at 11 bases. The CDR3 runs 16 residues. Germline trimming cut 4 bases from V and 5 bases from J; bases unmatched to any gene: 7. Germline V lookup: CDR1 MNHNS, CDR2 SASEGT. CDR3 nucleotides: TGTGCCAGCAGTGCCGGACTAGCGGGCCTTGACAATGAGCAGTTCTTC. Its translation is CASSAGLAGLDNEQFF.

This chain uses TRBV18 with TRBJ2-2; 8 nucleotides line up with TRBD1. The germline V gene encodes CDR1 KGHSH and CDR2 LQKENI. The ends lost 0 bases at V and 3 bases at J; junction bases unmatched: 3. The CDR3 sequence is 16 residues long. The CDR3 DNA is TGTGCCAGCTCACCACCGGGACAGGAAGACACCGGGGAGCTGTTTTTT. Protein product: CASSPPGQEDTGELFF.

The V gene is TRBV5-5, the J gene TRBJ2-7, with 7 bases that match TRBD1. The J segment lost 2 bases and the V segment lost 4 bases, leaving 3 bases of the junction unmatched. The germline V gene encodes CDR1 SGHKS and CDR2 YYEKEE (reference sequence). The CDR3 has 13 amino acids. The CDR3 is CASSPGTAYEQYF. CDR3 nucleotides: TGTGCCAGCAGCCCAGGGACAGCCTACGAGCAGTACTTC.

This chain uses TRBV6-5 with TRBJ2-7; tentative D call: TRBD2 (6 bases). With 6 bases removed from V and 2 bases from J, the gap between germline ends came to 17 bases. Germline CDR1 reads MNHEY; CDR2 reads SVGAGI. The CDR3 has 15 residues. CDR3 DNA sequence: TGTGCCAGCAGCACGGAGGGGCGATCTGCCTACGAGCAGTACTTC. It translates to CASSTEGRSAYEQYF.

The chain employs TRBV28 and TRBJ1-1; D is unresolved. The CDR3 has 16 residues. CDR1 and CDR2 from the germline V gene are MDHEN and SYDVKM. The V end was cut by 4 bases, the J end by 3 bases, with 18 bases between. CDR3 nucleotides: TGTGCCAGCAGTTCCCCGGGTTTGACCCGGGACACTGAAGCTTTCTTT. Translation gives CASSSPGLTRDTEAFF.